Following are 30 T cell receptor beta chains from one sample sequenced in a study of cytomegalovirus exposure and HLA in healthy donors. In the PCR, 60 Vbeta and 13 Jbeta primers were used. TCRdb's copy holds only in-frame clones and misses some; the assay was immunoSEQ multiplex PCR. The data hold 200,000 to 250,000 clones, with about 80% observed a single time. Source material: PBMCs. These TCRs come from a woman aged 55 to 70 in good health and CMV-seropositive.

The chain carries TRBV5-4 and TRBJ2-5; possible D gene TRBD1, 5 bases. Deletions cut 0 bases from V and 1 base from J, with 13 bases between. The CDR3 covers 16 residues. CDR1 is SGHNT and CDR2 is YYREEE in the germline V gene (reference sequence). The CDR3 here is CASSLGVRVLQETQYF. As DNA, the CDR3 is TGTGCCAGCAGCTTGGGAGTCAGGGTACTCCAAGAGACCCAGTACTTC.

V is TRBV9 and J is TRBJ2-2; TRBD1 agrees at 7 bases. From germline, CDR1 is SGDLS and CDR2 YYNGEE. Trimming removed 6 bases from V and 0 bases from J; junction bases left unmatched: 8. This CDR3 is built from 16 residues. The CDR3 spells CASNPNGQANTGELFF. The DNA of the CDR3 is TGTGCCAGCAACCCCAATGGACAGGCGAACACCGGGGAGCTGTTTTTT.

The chain joins TRBV7-9 to TRBJ2-7; no firm D call. The CDR3 covers 12 residues. V lost 1 base and J 5 bases, leaving 6 bases between the germline ends. Germline V lookup: CDR1 SEHNR, CDR2 FQNEAQ (reference sequence). The CDR3 sequence: CASSLGGDEQYF. The CDR3 DNA reads as TGTGCCAGCAGCTTAGGCGGCGACGAGCAGTACTTC.

V and J are TRBV11-2 and TRBJ2-1; maybe TRBD1 (5 bases). The length of the CDR3 is 15 residues. Germline-derived CDR1 and CDR2 are SGHAT and FQNNGV. Trimming removed 0 bases at V and 7 bases at J, with 13 bases between. The CDR3 is CASSLEGREHNEQFF. CDR3 coding DNA: TGTGCCAGCAGCTTAGAGGGCAGGGAACATAATGAGCAGTTCTTC.

This clone showed up just once. J is TRBJ1-6 and V is TRBV7-3; D call uncertain. Trimming removed 5 bases at V and 9 bases at J, with 14 bases between. Germline V lookup: CDR1 SGHTA, CDR2 FQGTGA. This CDR3 has 14 residues. The CDR3 reads CASSPNGGSSPLHF. The CDR3 region has the DNA TGTGCCAGCAGCCCGAATGGAGGCTCTTCACCCCTCCACTTT.

The chain carries TRBV5-4 and TRBJ1-4; weak D call: TRBD1 (6 bases). The CDR3 runs 15 residues. Germline loops: CDR1 SGHNT, CDR2 YYREEE (reference sequence). V lost 4 bases to trimming and J lost 2 bases, with 12 bases between them. DNA of the CDR3: TGTGCCAGCAGCCCGGGGGGGGGCACTAATGAAAAACTGTTTTTT. Amino acids: CASSPGGGTNEKLFF.

The rearrangement joins TRBV6-1 to TRBJ2-2; the D gene is possibly TRBD1 (5 bases). The CDR3 covers 14 residues. CDR1 is MNHNS, CDR2 SASEGT, per germline. The V end was cut by 3 bases, the J end by 5 bases, with 10 bases between. CDR3 sequence reads: CASSDQGSTGELFF. CDR3 coding DNA: TGTGCCAGCAGTGACCAGGGCTCTACCGGGGAGCTGTTTTTT.

The chain recombines TRBV6-1 with TRBJ2-1, with TRBD1 matching over 8 bases. After removal of 3 bases from V and 2 bases from J, the junction contained 3 bases not matched to a gene. Germline V lookup: CDR1 MNHNS, CDR2 SASEGT. This CDR3 has 15 residues. As DNA, the CDR3 is TGTGCCAGCAGTGAGATGGGACAGGCCTACAATGAGCAGTTCTTC. The encoded protein is CASSEMGQAYNEQFF.

This rearrangement joins TRBV5-6 to TRBJ1-1; 7 nucleotides agree with TRBD1. The CDR3 has 17 amino acids. From germline, CDR1 is SGHDT and CDR2 YYEEEE. With V trimmed by 0 bases and J by 5 bases, 13 bases remained unmatched. The CDR3 protein is CASSLVAGYRGDTEAFF. The CDR3 nucleotides read TGTGCCAGCAGCTTGGTTGCGGGTTACAGGGGAGATACTGAAGCTTTCTTT.

The rearrangement joins TRBV5-1 to TRBJ2-6; D gene uncertain. The germline CDR1 and CDR2 sequences are SGHRS and YFSETQ. The V end lost 2 bases, the J end lost 2 bases, and 8 bases lay between the germline ends. The CDR3 is made up of 15 amino acids. CDR3 DNA: TGCGCCAGCAGCTTCGGTATCGCTGGGGCCAACGTCCTGACTTTC. Its protein product is CASSFGIAGANVLTF.

This clone was seen a few times. The chain employs TRBV7-3 and TRBJ2-1, with 9 nucleotides matching TRBD1. Per germline, CDR1 SGHTA and CDR2 FQGTGA. CDR3 length equals 16 residues. V trimming: 5 bases; J trimming: 7 bases; junction bases outside the gene matches: 12. The CDR3 sequence: CASSEQGAAVMNEQFF. The CDR3 DNA reads as TGTGCCAGCAGCGAACAGGGGGCGGCTGTAATGAATGAGCAGTTCTTC. The variable domain in full, with the rest retrieved from reference TRBV7-3 and TRBJ2-1, is GAGVSQTPSNKVTEKGKYVELRCDPISGHTALYWYRQSLGQGPEFLIYFQGTGAADDSGLPNDRFFAVRPEGSVSTLKIQRTERGDSAVYLCASSEQGAAVMNEQFFGPGTRLTVL.

This clone was recorded only once. This rearrangement joins TRBV23-1 to TRBJ1-1; D remains unclear. TRBV23-1 is known as an ORF, though its function is uncertain. Trimming shortened V by 5 bases and J by 0 bases, and 4 bases separated the two germline ends. The CDR3 contains 12 residues. CDR3 DNA: TGCGCCAGCAGTGAGTTGAACACTGAAGCTTTCTTT. It is translated as CASSELNTEAFF.

This rearrangement joins TRBV19 to TRBJ2-7; TRBD2 agrees at 9 bases. With 3 bases clipped from V and 10 bases from J, the junction kept 7 bases outside the gene matches. The CDR3 consists of 13 residues. Germline CDR1 and CDR2: LNHDA and SQIVND (reference sequence). The CDR3 DNA follows: TGTGCCAGTAGTATCCAGCGGGGGGCCCTACAGTACTTC. Its translation: CASSIQRGALQYF.

The chain couples TRBV4-1 to TRBJ2-1, with D unclear. Deletions cut 0 bases from V and 4 bases from J, with 13 bases between. This CDR3 has 16 amino acids. Germline loops: CDR1 MGHRA, CDR2 YSYEKL. CDR3 protein: CASSQEARQKYNEQFF. Here the CDR3 DNA reads TGCGCCAGCAGCCAAGAGGCGCGGCAGAAATACAATGAGCAGTTCTTC.

The sample holds a few counts of this clone. The J gene is TRBJ1-5, the V gene TRBV4-2, with 7 bases identical to TRBD1. Germline assignment: CDR1 LGHNA and CDR2 YNFKEQ. J lost 4 bases, V lost 1 base, and 4 bases had no gene match. The CDR3 is made up of 15 amino acids. CDR3 sequence reads: CASSQARGRNQPQHF. The CDR3 DNA follows: TGTGCCAGCAGCCAAGCTAGGGGGCGGAATCAGCCCCAGCATTTT.

The J gene is TRBJ2-7, the V gene TRBV2; 8 nucleotides agree with TRBD2. Germline V gives CDR1 SNHLY, CDR2 FYNNEI. The CDR3 runs to 14 residues. V trimming: 7 bases; J trimming: 3 bases; junction bases outside the gene matches: 8. The CDR3 DNA reads TGTGCCAGCACACTAGCGGCGATGAGCTACGAGCAGTACTTC. The encoded protein is CASTLAAMSYEQYF.

J is TRBJ2-3 and V is TRBV9; 7 bases are a match to TRBD1. The germline gives CDR1 SGDLS, CDR2 YYNGEE. V gave up 4 bases and J gave up 0 bases; unmatched junction bases: 2. The CDR3 totals 14 residues. CDR3 sequence: CASSPGGSTDTQYF. DNA of the CDR3: TGTGCCAGCAGCCCAGGGGGAAGCACAGATACGCAGTATTTT.

V usage is TRBV2 and J usage is TRBJ2-1, with 8 bases that match TRBD2. CDR3 length equals 16 residues. V lost 5 bases, J lost 10 bases, and 16 bases stayed unmatched. Germline assignment: CDR1 SNHLY and CDR2 FYNNEI. As DNA, the CDR3 is TGTGCCAGCAGTCAGTTTAGCGGGATTACCCTCAGGGAGCAGTTCTTC. Its translation is CASSQFSGITLREQFF.

V and J are TRBV10-2 and TRBJ1-1; D ambiguous. V gave up 0 bases and J gave up 1 base, with 3 bases separating them. The CDR3 extends over 13 amino acids. From germline, CDR1 is WSHSY and CDR2 SAAADI. The CDR3 DNA sequence: TGCGCCAGCAGTGAGTCCGGGAACACTGAAGCTTTCTTT. Its translation is CASSESGNTEAFF.

This CDR3 reads CASSDRANQPQHF. The CDR3 nucleotides are TGTGCCAGCAGTGACAGGGCGAATCAGCCCCAGCATTTT. The chain links TRBV6-1 to TRBJ1-5; tentatively, D is TRBD1 (5 bases). Trimming cost V 3 bases and J 4 bases, with 7 bases left between them. CDR1 and CDR2 from the germline V gene are MNHNS and SASEGT. The CDR3 consists of 13 residues.

The V gene is TRBV5-1, the J gene TRBJ1-6, with 7 nucleotides matching TRBD1. The CDR3 runs 14 residues. Per the germline V gene, CDR1 is SGHRS and CDR2 is YFSETQ. V trimming: 1 base; J trimming: 7 bases; junction bases outside the gene matches: 2. CDR3 nucleotides: TGCGCCAGCAGCTTGACAGGGGAAAATTCACCCCTCCACTTT. It codes for CASSLTGENSPLHF.

This chain joins TRBV6-1 and TRBJ2-1, with 9 bases fitting TRBD1. The germline V gene has CDR1 MNHNS and CDR2 SASEGT. V gave up 4 bases and J gave up 2 bases; unmatched junction bases: 3. The CDR3 has 15 amino acids. CDR3 residues: CASSARQGAYNEQFF. Here the CDR3 DNA reads TGTGCCAGCAGTGCCAGACAGGGGGCCTACAATGAGCAGTTCTTC.

This clone was detected a few times. This chain links TRBV9 with TRBJ1-1; D call uncertain. Trimming pared 0 bases from V and 5 bases from J, leaving 11 bases between. In germline, CDR1 is SGDLS, CDR2 YYNGEE. The CDR3 has 14 residues. The CDR3 nucleotides are TGTGCCAGCAGCGTAGGCATCGGGTGGACTGAAGCTTTCTTT. Protein: CASSVGIGWTEAFF.

The chain carries TRBV2 and TRBJ1-2, with 10 positions matching TRBD1. Germline-derived CDR1 and CDR2 are SNHLY and FYNNEI. CDR3 size: 14 residues. Trimming cost V 4 bases and J 4 bases; bases outside gene matches: 3. CDR3 sequence (DNA): TGTGCCAGCAGTGGGGACAGGGGCATCTATGGCTACACCTTC. The encoded protein is CASSGDRGIYGYTF.

A single count supports this clone. The chain is built from TRBV7-8 and TRBJ2-7; D possibly corresponds to TRBD2 (6 bases). This CDR3 spans 15 amino acids. V was shortened by 5 bases and J by 0 bases, with 14 bases between the two germline ends. Germline V gene data show CDR1 as SGHVS and CDR2 as FQNEAQ. CDR3 sequence reads: CASSPPLANSYEQYF. The CDR3, as DNA: TGTGCCAGCAGCCCGCCGCTAGCGAACTCCTACGAGCAGTACTTC.

The chain uses TRBV7-6 and TRBJ1-4; D is possibly TRBD1 (6 bases). CDR1 is SGHVS, CDR2 FNYEAQ, per germline. There are 14 residues in the CDR3. V was shortened by 2 bases and J by 8 bases, with 12 bases between the two germline ends. The CDR3: CASSLNSGVEKLFF. CDR3 bases: TGTGCCAGCAGCTTAAACTCAGGGGTCGAAAAACTGTTTTTT.

In this sample, this clone turned up a few times. The chain uses TRBV28 and TRBJ1-2, with D uncertain. The CDR3 is 13 residues long. Germline lookup yields CDR1 MDHEN and CDR2 SYDVKM. The germline V and J ends were trimmed by 7 bases and 8 bases, with 17 bases remaining between them. CDR3 loop: CASTDPERRGYTF. The CDR3 region has the DNA TGTGCCAGCACCGATCCGGAGAGGAGGGGCTACACCTTC.

V is TRBV5-1 and J is TRBJ1-1, with 8 bases identical to TRBD1. The length of the CDR3 is 15 residues. The V gene end was trimmed by 4 bases and the J gene end by 5 bases; junction bases not matched to a gene: 10. Germline V gene lookup returns CDR1 SGHRS and CDR2 YFSETQ. This CDR3 is CASSQTGAGRTEAFF. The CDR3, as DNA: TGCGCCAGCAGCCAGACAGGGGCGGGACGGACTGAAGCTTTCTTT.

In its sample, this clone was seen a few times. The rearrangement joins TRBV19 to TRBJ2-7; TRBD2 matches at 8 bases. The CDR3 sequence is 16 residues long. Germline values: CDR1 LNHDA, CDR2 SQIVND (reference sequence). V dropped 5 bases and J dropped 2; count of bases not matched to a gene: 11. The chain's CDR3 is CASSSLGTRGAYEQYF. CDR3 in DNA: TGTGCCAGTAGTTCACTCGGGACTAGGGGGGCCTACGAGCAGTACTTC.

The sample holds one count of this clone. The V gene is TRBV19, the J gene TRBJ1-6; D is unclear. The CDR3 runs to 15 residues. Trimming shortened V by 3 bases and J by 10 bases, and 16 bases separated the two germline ends. Germline assignment: CDR1 LNHDA and CDR2 SQIVND (reference sequence). The DNA for the CDR3 is TGTGCCAGTAGTATTGCCGAGGGCCAACAATCACCCCTCCACTTT. Translated, it gives CASSIAEGQQSPLHF.